This T cell receptor (beta chain) was retrieved from a study of cytomegalovirus exposure and HLA in healthy donors. As concerns this clone: Its antigen is currently unknown.

Sequencing used immunoSEQ multiplex PCR; TCRdb keeps in-frame clones, though not all of them. The sample lists roughly 330,000 clones, approximately 86% occurring once. This CDR3 region has 16 residues. V gave up 1 base and J gave up 5 bases; unmatched junction bases: 9. Germline CDR1 is SGHRS and CDR2 is YFSETQ. Study-wide points: Researchers counted roughly 150 TCR beta chains as cytomegalovirus-associated. Rarity characterized most TCR sequences, yet some public TCRs appeared in many donors.

The sequencing sample was made of PBMCs. The V and J genes are TRBV5-1 and TRBJ2-5; 9 bases map to TRBD1. The receptor's source is a woman aged 30 to 39 in good health and CMV-seropositive. CDR3 protein: CASSLSLTGGMETQYF. CDR3 DNA: TGCGCCAGCAGCTTGAGTCTGACAGGGGGGATGGAGACCCAGTACTTC.